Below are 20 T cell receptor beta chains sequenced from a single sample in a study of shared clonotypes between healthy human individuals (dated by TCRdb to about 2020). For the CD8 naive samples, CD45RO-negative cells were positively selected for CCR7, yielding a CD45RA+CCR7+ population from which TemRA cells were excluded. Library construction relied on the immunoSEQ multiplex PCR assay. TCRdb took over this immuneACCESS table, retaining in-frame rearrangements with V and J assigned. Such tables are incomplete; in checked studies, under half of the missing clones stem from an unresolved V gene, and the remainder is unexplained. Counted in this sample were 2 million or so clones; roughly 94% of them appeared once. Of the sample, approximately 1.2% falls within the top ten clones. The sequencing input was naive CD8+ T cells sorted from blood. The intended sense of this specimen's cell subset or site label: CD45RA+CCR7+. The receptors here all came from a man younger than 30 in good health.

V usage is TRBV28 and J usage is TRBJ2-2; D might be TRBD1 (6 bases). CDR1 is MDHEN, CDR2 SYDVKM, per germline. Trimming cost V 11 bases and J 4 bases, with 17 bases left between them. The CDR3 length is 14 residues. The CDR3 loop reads CAAQSQGSTGELFF. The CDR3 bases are TGTGCCGCCCAGTCACAGGGAAGCACCGGGGAGCTGTTTTTT.

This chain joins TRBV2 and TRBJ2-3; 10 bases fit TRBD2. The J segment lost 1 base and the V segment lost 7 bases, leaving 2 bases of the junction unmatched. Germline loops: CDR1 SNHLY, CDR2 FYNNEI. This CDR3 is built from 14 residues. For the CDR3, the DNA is TGTGCCAGCACTGGGACTAGCGGCACAGATACGCAGTATTTT. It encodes CASTGTSGTDTQYF.

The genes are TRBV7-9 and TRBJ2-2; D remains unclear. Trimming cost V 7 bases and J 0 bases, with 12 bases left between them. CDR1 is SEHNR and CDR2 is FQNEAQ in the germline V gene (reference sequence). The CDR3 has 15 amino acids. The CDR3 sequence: CASTDYDTNTGELFF. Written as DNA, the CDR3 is TGTGCCAGCACCGATTATGACACGAACACCGGGGAGCTGTTTTTT. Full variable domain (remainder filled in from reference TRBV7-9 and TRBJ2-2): DTGVSQNPRHKITKRGQNVTFRCDPISEHNRLYWYRQTLGQGPEFLTYFQNEAQLEKSRLLSDRFSAERPKGSFSTLEIQRTEQGDSAMYLCASTDYDTNTGELFFGEGSRLTVL.

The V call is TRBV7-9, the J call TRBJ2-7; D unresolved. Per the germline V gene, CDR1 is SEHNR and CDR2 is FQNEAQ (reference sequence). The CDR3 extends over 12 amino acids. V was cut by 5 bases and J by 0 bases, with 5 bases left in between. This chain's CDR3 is CASSLNSYEQYF. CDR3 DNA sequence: TGTGCCAGCAGCCTGAACTCCTACGAGCAGTACTTC. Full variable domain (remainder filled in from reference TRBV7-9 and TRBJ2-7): DTGVSQNPRHKITKRGQNVTFRCDPISEHNRLYWYRQTLGQGPEFLTYFQNEAQLEKSRLLSDRFSAERPKGSFSTLEIQRTEQGDSAMYLCASSLNSYEQYFGPGTRLTVT.

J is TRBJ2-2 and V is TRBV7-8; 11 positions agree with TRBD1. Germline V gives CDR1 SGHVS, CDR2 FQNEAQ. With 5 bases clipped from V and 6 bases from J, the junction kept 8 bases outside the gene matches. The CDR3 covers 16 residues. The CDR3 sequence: CASSKDRGPWAGELFF. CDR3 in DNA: TGTGCCAGCAGCAAGGACAGGGGGCCATGGGCCGGGGAGCTGTTTTTT.

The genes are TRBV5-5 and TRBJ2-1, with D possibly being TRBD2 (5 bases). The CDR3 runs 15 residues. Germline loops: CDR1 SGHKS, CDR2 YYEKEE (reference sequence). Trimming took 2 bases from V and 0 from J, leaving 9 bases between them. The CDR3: CASSLIASSYNEQFF. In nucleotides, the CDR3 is TGTGCCAGCAGCTTAATAGCGAGCTCCTACAATGAGCAGTTCTTC.

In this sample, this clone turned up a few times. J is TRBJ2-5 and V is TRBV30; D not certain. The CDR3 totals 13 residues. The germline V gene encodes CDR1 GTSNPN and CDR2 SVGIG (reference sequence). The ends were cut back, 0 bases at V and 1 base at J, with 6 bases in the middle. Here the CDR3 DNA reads TGTGCCTGGAGTGTACACAGCCAAGAGACCCAGTACTTC. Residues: CAWSVHSQETQYF.

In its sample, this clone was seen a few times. CDR3 residues: CASSLDTRTDTQYF. The CDR3 nucleotides read TGTGCCAGCAGCTTAGATACACGCACAGATACGCAGTATTTT. The V call is TRBV7-9, the J call TRBJ2-3; the D is unclear. Per germline, CDR1 SEHNR and CDR2 FQNEAQ (reference sequence). The CDR3 is 14 amino acids. The germline V and J ends were trimmed by 1 base and 1 base, with 6 bases remaining between them.

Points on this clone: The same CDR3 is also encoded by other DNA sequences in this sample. The DNA of the CDR3 is TGCGCCAGCAGCTTCGACAGCTATGGCTACACCTTC. The encoded protein is CASSFDSYGYTF. This chain links TRBV5-1 with TRBJ1-2; D is possibly TRBD1 (5 bases). Trimming left V 2 bases short and J 4 bases short, with 6 bases between. This CDR3 is built from 12 residues. In germline, CDR1 is SGHRS, CDR2 YFSETQ.

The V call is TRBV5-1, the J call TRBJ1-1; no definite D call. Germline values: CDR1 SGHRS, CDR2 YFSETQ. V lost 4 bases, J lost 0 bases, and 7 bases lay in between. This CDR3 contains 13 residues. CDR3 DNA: TGCGCCAGCAGCCCGAAGATGAACACTGAAGCTTTCTTT. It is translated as CASSPKMNTEAFF.

CDR3 sequence: CASSLSSGSRNEQFF. CDR3 DNA: TGCGCCAGCAGCCTAAGTAGCGGGAGTAGGAATGAGCAGTTCTTC. The V call is TRBV4-3, the J call TRBJ2-1; TRBD2 agrees at 9 bases. With V trimmed by 4 bases and J by 7 bases, 8 bases remained unmatched. This CDR3 comprises 15 residues. Germline CDR1 LGHNA, CDR2 YSLEER.

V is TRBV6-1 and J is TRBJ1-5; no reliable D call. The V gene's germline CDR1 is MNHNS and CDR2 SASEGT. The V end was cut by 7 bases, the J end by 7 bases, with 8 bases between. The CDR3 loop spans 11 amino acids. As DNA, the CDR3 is TGTGCCAGCATGGCGGGCCAGCCCCAGCATTTT. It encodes CASMAGQPQHF.

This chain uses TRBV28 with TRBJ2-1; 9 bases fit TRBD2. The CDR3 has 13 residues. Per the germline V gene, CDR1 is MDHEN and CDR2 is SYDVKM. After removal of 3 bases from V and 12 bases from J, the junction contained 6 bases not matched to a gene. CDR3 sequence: CASSFRAGGPQFF. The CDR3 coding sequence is TGTGCCAGCAGTTTCCGAGCGGGAGGCCCGCAGTTCTTC.

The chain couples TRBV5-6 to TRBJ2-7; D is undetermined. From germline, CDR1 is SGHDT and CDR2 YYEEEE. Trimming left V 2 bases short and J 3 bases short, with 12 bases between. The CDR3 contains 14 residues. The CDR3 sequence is CASSFETVNYEQYF. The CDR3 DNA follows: TGTGCCAGCAGCTTCGAGACCGTAAACTACGAGCAGTACTTC. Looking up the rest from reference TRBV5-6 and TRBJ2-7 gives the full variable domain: DAGVTQSPTHLIKTRGQQVTLRCSPKSGHDTVSWYQQALGQGPQFIFQYYEEEERQRGNFPDRFSGHQFPNYSSELNVNALLLGDSALYLCASSFETVNYEQYFGPGTRLTVT.

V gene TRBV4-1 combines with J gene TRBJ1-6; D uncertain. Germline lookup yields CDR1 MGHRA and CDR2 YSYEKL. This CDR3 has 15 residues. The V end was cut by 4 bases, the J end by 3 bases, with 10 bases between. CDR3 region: CASSLGVGYNSPLHF. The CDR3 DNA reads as TGCGCCAGCAGCCTAGGAGTGGGCTATAATTCACCCCTCCACTTT.

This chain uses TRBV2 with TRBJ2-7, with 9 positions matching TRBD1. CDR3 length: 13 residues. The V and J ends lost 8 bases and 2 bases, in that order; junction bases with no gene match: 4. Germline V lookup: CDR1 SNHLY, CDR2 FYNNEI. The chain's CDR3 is CASRDREAYEQYF. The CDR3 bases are TGTGCCAGCCGGGACAGGGAGGCCTACGAGCAGTACTTC.

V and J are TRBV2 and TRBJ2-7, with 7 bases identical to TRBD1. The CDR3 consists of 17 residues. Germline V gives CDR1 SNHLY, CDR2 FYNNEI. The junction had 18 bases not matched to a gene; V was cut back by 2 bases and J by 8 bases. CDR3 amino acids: CASSETGKGQLRDQQYF. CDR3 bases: TGTGCCAGCAGTGAAACGGGTAAGGGACAGCTCAGAGACCAGCAGTACTTC.

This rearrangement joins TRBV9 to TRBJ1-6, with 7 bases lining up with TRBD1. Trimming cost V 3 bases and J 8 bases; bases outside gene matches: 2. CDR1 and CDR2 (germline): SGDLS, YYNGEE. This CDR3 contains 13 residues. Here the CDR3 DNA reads TGTGCCAGCAGCGAGGGGGCAGATTCACCCCTCCACTTT. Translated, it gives CASSEGADSPLHF.

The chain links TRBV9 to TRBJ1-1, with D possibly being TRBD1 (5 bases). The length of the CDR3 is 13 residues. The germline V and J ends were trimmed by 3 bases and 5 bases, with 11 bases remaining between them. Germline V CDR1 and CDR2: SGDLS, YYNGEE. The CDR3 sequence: CASSGLWGTEAFF. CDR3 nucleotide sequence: TGTGCCAGCAGCGGACTGTGGGGGACTGAAGCTTTCTTT. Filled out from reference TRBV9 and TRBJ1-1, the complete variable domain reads DSGVTQTPKHLITATGQRVTLRCSPRSGDLSVYWYQQSLDQGLQFLIQYYNGEERAKGNILERFSAQQFPDLHSELNLSSLELGDSALYFCASSGLWGTEAFFGQGTRLTVV.

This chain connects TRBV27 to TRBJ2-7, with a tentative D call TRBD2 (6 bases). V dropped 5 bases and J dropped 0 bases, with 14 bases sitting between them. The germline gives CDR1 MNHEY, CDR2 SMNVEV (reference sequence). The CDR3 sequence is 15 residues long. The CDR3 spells CASSPHDGSSYEQYF. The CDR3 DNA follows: TGTGCCAGCAGTCCTCACGACGGGAGCTCCTACGAGCAGTACTTC.